Following are 13 T cell receptor beta chains from one sample sequenced in a study of CD8 T cells in ankylosing spondylitis. TCRdb used MiXCR to reprocess the 5' RACE reads, holding one entry per CDR3 protein. The sample holds approximately 140,000 distinct CDR3 sequences, around 9.7% seen once. Sequencing was performed on blood, either unsorted or a sorted T cell fraction (not recorded which). Receptors were obtained from a male donor with ankylosing spondylitis or in good health (not recorded which).

This clonotype was counted many times. This chain connects TRBV7-2 to TRBJ1-5; maybe TRBD1 (5 bases). Germline values: CDR1 SGHTA, CDR2 FQGNSA. Trimming pared 5 bases from V and 4 bases from J, leaving 15 bases between. The CDR3 length is 15 residues. The CDR3 coding sequence is TGTGCCAGCAGCAACCGGGCCCCAGGGAATCAGCCCCAGCATTTT. The encoded protein is CASSNRAPGNQPQHF.

The table lists this clonotype with a few counts. This rearrangement joins TRBV30 to TRBJ2-1; 10 positions agree with TRBD2. Germline V gene sequence: CDR1 GTSNPN, CDR2 SVGIG (reference sequence). V lost 4 bases and J lost 6; bases outside the gene matches: 6. This CDR3 region has 14 residues. The CDR3 loop reads CAWNLAGVPNEQFF. The CDR3 DNA is TGTGCCTGGAACCTAGCGGGAGTCCCCAATGAGCAGTTCTTC.

This clonotype showed up many times. The DNA of the CDR3 is TGCAGCGGCGGGTCCACCGGGGAGCTGTTTTTT. Its translation is CSGGSTGELFF. This chain connects TRBV29-1 to TRBJ2-2; D may be TRBD2 (5 bases). Trimming removed 7 bases from V and 4 bases from J, with 7 bases in between. Germline V CDR1 and CDR2: SQVTM, ANQGSEA. The CDR3 loop spans 11 amino acids.

This clonotype was seen at least ten times. This rearrangement joins TRBV20-1 to TRBJ2-1, with 7 bases aligning to TRBD2. CDR3 length: 14 amino acids. From germline, CDR1 is DFQATT and CDR2 SNEGSKA (reference sequence). After removal of 6 bases from V and 6 bases from J, the junction contained 11 bases not matched to a gene. The CDR3, as DNA: TGCAGTGCCTATGGGGGGAGGGCCGGCAATGAGCAGTTCTTC. Its translation: CSAYGGRAGNEQFF.

As concerns this clonotype: A much larger clone lies one base from this, so it may be a read error. CDR3 in amino acids: CAISESAEQPQHF. Here the CDR3 DNA reads TGTGCCATCAGTGAGTCGGCGGAGCAGCCCCAGCATTTT. The rearrangement joins TRBV10-3 to TRBJ1-5; D gene unclear. Trimming pared 0 bases from V and 7 bases from J, leaving 7 bases between. The V gene's germline CDR1 is ENHRY and CDR2 SYGVKD. CDR3 length: 13 amino acids.

The chain joins TRBV20-1 to TRBJ2-3; tentatively, D is TRBD1 or TRBD2 (5 bases each). V was clipped by 5 bases and J by 5 bases, with 20 bases between them. The CDR3 has 15 residues. Germline-derived CDR1 and CDR2 are DFQATT and SNEGSKA (reference sequence). The CDR3 DNA is TGCAGTGCTTGGGGACCTTCTCGCTTAGTAGATACGCAGTATTTT. It encodes CSAWGPSRLVDTQYF.

This clonotype was observed at least ten times. J is TRBJ1-2 and V is TRBV7-9, with D uncertain. V dropped 2 bases and J dropped 8 bases, with 9 bases sitting between them. This CDR3 contains 12 residues. Germline lookup yields CDR1 SEHNR and CDR2 FQNEAQ (reference sequence). This CDR3 reads CASSLITWGYTF. For the CDR3, the DNA is TGTGCCAGCAGCTTAATTACGTGGGGCTACACCTTC.

This clonotype appeared a few times. The chain employs TRBV7-2 and TRBJ2-2; 14 nucleotides align to TRBD2. Germline CDR1 and CDR2: SGHTA and FQGNSA. CDR3 size: 16 residues. V trimming: 5 bases; J trimming: 7 bases; junction bases outside the gene matches: 6. Here the CDR3 DNA reads TGTGCCAGCAGCGTGGGACTAGCGGGAGCCGGCGGGGAGCTGTTTTTT. This encodes CASSVGLAGAGGELFF. Based on the CDR3 plus reference TRBV7-2 and TRBJ2-2, the full variable domain is GAGVSQSPSNKVTEKGKDVELRCDPISGHTALYWYRQSLGQGLEFLIYFQGNSAPDKSGLPSDRFSAERTGGSVSTLTIQRTQQEDSAVYLCASSVGLAGAGGELFFGEGSRLTVL.

The sample holds many counts of this clonotype. The chain joins TRBV12-3 or TRBV12-4 to TRBJ1-5, with unresolved D. Trimming shortened V by 5 bases and J by 3 bases, and 8 bases separated the two germline ends. This CDR3 is 13 amino acids long. The CDR3: CASSPEINQPQHF. For the CDR3, the DNA is TGTGCCAGCAGTCCAGAGATCAATCAGCCCCAGCATTTT.

This chain connects TRBV5-1 to TRBJ2-5; 7 bases line up with TRBD1. The CDR3 contains 14 residues. Losses at the gene ends were 3 bases for V and 1 base for J; bases not matched to a gene: 3. The germline V gene encodes CDR1 SGHRS and CDR2 YFSETQ. CDR3 sequence (DNA): TGCGCCAGCAGCTCGACAGGGCTCCAAGAGACCCAGTACTTC. Protein: CASSSTGLQETQYF.

The chain has TRBV6-2 or TRBV6-3 and TRBJ1-1; D not resolved. Deletions cut 7 bases from V and 2 bases from J, with 11 bases between. The CDR3 loop spans 13 amino acids. Germline values: CDR1 MNHEY, CDR2 SVGEGT. The CDR3 DNA is TGTGCCAGCACACCATGGGGAAACACTGAAGCTTTCTTT. Residues: CASTPWGNTEAFF.

This clonotype appeared once. One base away lies a much larger clone, so this may be a sequencing read error. CDR3 nucleotide sequence: TGTGCCAGCAGTTTAAGGGACGGGCAGTACTTC. This translates into CASSLRDGQYF. This sequence joins TRBV12-3 or TRBV12-4 and TRBJ2-7; the D gene could be TRBD1 or TRBD2 (5 bases each). The CDR3 contains 11 residues. With 2 bases removed from V and 9 bases from J, the gap between germline ends came to 8 bases.

The V gene is TRBV30, the J gene TRBJ2-2, with 11 bases that match TRBD2. V trimming: 1 base; J trimming: 5 bases; junction bases outside the gene matches: 12. Germline V gives CDR1 GTSNPN, CDR2 SVGIG (reference sequence). The CDR3 covers 18 residues. CDR3 region: CAWSAYLTSGSGTGELFF. The CDR3 DNA reads as TGTGCCTGGAGTGCATACCTAACTAGCGGGAGTGGGACCGGGGAGCTGTTTTTT.